This TCR beta chain was identified during a study of blood T cell repertoires in COVID-19. Whole-study context: Samples representing acute and convalescent COVID-19 were sourced from the United States, Italy and Spain. T cells, B-cell-depleted T cells, or PBMCs supplied cDNA or gDNA.

Per the original data handling: Amplification from reference gene primers served as the basis for estimated nucleated cell counts. The protocol was immunoSEQ multiplex PCR, while the TCRdb copy is restricted to in-frame clones and leaves out a portion. V and J calls plus clone size are reproduced from that table; the DNA served to infer D and trimming. The repertoire holds under 150,000 clones, roughly 84% seen once, with about 5.8% in the top ten. Trimming stripped 6 bases from V and 0 bases from J, with 9 bases between. The CDR3 length is 14 residues. The germline CDR1 and CDR2 sequences are LGHNA and YSLEER. Adults between about 18 and 95 years of age took part from about two dozen US areas.

The sample comprised PBMCs or T cells enriched from blood (not recorded which). This TCR came from a woman aged 45-65 years who had been exposed to COVID-19. The genes are TRBV4-3 and TRBJ1-3, with D uncertain. DNA of the CDR3: TGCGCCAGCAGTAGCAGTCTCTCTGGAAACACCATATATTTT. This gives the protein CASSSSLSGNTIYF.